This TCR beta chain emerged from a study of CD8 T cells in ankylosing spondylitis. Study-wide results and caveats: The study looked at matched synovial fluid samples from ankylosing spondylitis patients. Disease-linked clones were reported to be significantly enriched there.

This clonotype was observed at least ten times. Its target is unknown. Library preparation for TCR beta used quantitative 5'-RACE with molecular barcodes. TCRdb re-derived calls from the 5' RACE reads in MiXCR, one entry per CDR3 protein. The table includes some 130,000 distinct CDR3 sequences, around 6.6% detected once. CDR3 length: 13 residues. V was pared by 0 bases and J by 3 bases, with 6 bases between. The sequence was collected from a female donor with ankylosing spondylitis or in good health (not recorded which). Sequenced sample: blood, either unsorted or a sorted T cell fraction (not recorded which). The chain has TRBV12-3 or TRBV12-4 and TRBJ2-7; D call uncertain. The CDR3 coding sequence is TGTGCCAGCAGTTTAGCCGCCCTCTACGAGCAGTACTTC. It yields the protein CASSLAALYEQYF.